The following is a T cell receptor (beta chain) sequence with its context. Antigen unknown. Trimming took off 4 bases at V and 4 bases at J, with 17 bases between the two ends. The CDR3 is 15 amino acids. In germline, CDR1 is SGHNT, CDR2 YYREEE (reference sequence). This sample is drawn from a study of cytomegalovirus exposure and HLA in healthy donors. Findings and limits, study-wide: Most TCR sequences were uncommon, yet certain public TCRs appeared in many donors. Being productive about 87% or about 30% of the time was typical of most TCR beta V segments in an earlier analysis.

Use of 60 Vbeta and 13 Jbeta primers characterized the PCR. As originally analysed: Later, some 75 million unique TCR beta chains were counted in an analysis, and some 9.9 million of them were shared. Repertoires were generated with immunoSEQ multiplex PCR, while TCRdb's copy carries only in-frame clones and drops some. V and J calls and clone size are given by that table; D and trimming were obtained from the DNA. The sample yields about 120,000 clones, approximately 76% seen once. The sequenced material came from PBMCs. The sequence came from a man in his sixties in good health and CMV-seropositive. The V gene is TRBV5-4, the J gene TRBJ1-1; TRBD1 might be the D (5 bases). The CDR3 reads CASSQPTTGGTEAFF. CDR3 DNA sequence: TGTGCCAGCAGCCAACCGACAACCGGGGGCACTGAAGCTTTCTTT.